A selection of T cell receptor beta chains follows, all from one sample in a study of blood T cell repertoires in COVID-19. TCRdb's table, derived via immunoSEQ multiplex PCR, lists solely in-frame clones and lacks some. In the table there are roughly 520,000 clones, around 89% of which are singletons. Specimen: PBMCs or T cells enriched from blood (not recorded which). These receptors were taken from a woman between 35 and 50 years old who had recovered from COVID-19. The CDR3 runs from the conserved cysteine through the conserved F or W. D genes are given only for firm matches.

v_gene	d_gene	CDR3aa
TRBV7-9	TRBD2	CASSATITSVLAYNEQFF
TRBV7-9	-	CASSASVLRTVQRSYGYTF
TRBV4-1	TRBD2	CASSLLSGTSRPGARNEQFF
TRBV18	-	CASSPGRVGYTF
TRBV19	TRBD2	CASSTRGGLTYEQYF
TRBV7-2	TRBD1	CASSPLGVGQGAGNTIYF
TRBV4-3	-	CASSQDRASYNEQFF
TRBV20-1	-	CSARLTVEAFF
TRBV9	TRBD1	CASSVEGAGNTIYF
TRBV19	TRBD1	CASSVTGGKQPQHF